The entry below describes one TCR beta chain. This clone showed up just once. Its antigen is not yet known. No quality values exist for individual bases; no much larger clone is one base distant. Patients with a history of autoimmune disease or receiving systemic immunosuppression were excluded from the trial. In every dose cohort, peripheral blood was drawn for TCR sequencing at baseline, cycle 4 day 1, and cycle 7 day 1. The samples were taken from a phase I, first-in-human, multicenter, open-label dose-escalation trial of ivuxolimab. Adults with locally advanced or metastatic melanoma, renal cell, hepatocellular, or head and neck squamous cell carcinoma were enrolled in the trial. Before TCR sequencing, CD4+ and CD8+ T cells were separately sorted from peripheral blood. The data were taken from a study of OX40 agonist ivuxolimab in advanced cancers. About the investigation overall: Ivuxolimab was a fully human IgG2 agonistic monoclonal antibody targeting the costimulatory receptor OX40 (CD134). Intravenous ivuxolimab was administered to patients every 2 weeks at six dose levels: 0.01, 0.1, 0.3, 1.5, 3 and 10 mg/kg. Among the roughly 52 dose-escalation patients, 19 had hepatocellular carcinoma, roughly 15 melanoma, 9 renal cell carcinoma and 9 head and neck cancer. A male proportion of roughly 80% and a mean age of approximately 60 years, ranging from roughly 23 to 80, were recorded for the dose-escalation cohort. Prior anti-PD-1, anti-PD-L1 or anti-CTLA-4 therapy was permitted, and 40% of dose-escalation patients had received checkpoint inhibitors. Partial responses were achieved by three dose-escalation patients, of whom one had hepatocellular carcinoma and two had cutaneous melanoma. Peripheral TCRbeta sequencing was intended to test whether TCR sequence diversity was altered and clonal T-cell expansion was caused by ivuxolimab. The paper covers the monotherapy dose-escalation part of the phase I ivuxolimab trial, which included N of about 50 patients. Overall study results and their limits: In the 0.1-3.0 mg/kg groups, partial responders were among the patients with the lowest normalized peripheral clonal expansion, particularly in CD8+ T cells. At doses from 0.1 to 3.0 mg/kg, clonal expansion was seen in both CD4+ and CD8+ blood T cells between baseline and week 6. The antigen specificity of the peripheral T cells that underwent clonal expansion was not determined. Low levels of normalized T-cell clonal expansion were also seen in some nonresponding patients. After ivuxolimab, expanded clones were on average more numerous among CD8+ T cells than among CD4+ T cells.

CDR1 and CDR2 are drawn from the germline V gene: SGHDT, YYEEEE. Trimming removed 0 bases from V and 0 bases from J, leaving 7 bases between the germline ends. The CDR3 numbers 15 residues from cysteine through phenylalanine. Only CDR3 DNA is held: 45 bases, read in frame from base 1. Genomic DNA was extracted from sorted cells for sequencing of the TCRbeta CDR3 region. TCRbeta CDR3 regions were sequenced using the immunoSEQ Assay. What TCRdb holds here is the immuneACCESS table cut down to in-frame rearrangements. Part of the clones is not present; checked against another copy, under half of the missing clones reflect an unresolved V gene, and the others are unexplained. The sample table contains around 110,000 clones; only one count was recorded for under 95% of them. The leading ten clones occupy about 1.2% of the sample.

Sequencing used CD4+ or CD8+ T cells sorted from blood, obtained in a trial of the OX40 agonist ivuxolimab. The origin of this receptor is an adult with an advanced solid tumor such as melanoma, head and neck, liver or kidney cancer. The sequence joins TRBV5-6 to TRBJ1-3, with no D gene named confidently. CDR3 protein: CASSLVGSSGNTIYF. The DNA reads as follows: TGTGCCAGCAGCTTGGTTGGGTCCTCTGGAAACACCATATATTTT.